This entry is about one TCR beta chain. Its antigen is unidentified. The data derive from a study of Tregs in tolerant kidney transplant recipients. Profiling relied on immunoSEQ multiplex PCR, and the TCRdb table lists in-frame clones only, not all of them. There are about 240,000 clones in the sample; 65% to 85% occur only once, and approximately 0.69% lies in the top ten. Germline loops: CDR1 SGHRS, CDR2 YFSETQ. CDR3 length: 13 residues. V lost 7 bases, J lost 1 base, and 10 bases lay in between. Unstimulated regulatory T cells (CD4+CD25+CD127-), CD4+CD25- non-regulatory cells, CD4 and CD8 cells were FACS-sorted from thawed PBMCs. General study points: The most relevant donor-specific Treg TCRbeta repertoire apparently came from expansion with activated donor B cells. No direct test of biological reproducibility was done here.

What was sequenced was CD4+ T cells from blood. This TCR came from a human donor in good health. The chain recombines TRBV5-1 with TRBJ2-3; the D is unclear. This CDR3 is CASSPGRTDTQYF. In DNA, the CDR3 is TGCGCCAGCTCCCCCGGGCGCACAGATACGCAGTATTTT.